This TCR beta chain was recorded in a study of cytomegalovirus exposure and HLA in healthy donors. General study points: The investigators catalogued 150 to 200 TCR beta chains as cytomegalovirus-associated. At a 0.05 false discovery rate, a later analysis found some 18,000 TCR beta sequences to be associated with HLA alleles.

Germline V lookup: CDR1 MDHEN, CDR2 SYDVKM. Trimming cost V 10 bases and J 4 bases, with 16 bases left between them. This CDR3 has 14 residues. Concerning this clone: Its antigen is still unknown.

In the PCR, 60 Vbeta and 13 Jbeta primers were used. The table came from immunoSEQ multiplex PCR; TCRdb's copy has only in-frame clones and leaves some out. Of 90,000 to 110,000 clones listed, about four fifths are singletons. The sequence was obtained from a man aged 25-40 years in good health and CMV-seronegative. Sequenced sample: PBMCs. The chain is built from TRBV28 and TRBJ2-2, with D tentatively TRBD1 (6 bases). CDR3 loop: CAILSGQLTGELFF. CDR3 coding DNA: TGTGCCATACTCTCGGGACAACTCACCGGGGAGCTGTTTTTT.